Given below is one TCR beta chain in context. This receptor's antigen is unknown. The library was built by means of the immunoSEQ multiplex PCR assay. For the multiplex PCR, a mixture combining 60 forward primers for TCR Vbeta segments and 13 reverse primers for TCR Jbeta segments was used. Amplification of the CDR3 region of rearranged TCR beta genes was performed with a multiplex PCR assay on genomic DNA. The amplified TCR beta libraries were sequenced on the Illumina HiSeq System as 87-base-pair reads. Regarding the original processing steps: In a later analysis, some 80 million unique TCR beta chains were counted across the roughly 700 repertoires, and approximately 9.9 million of these chains were shared by at least two donors. Raw reads were error-corrected and collapsed into unique sequences with a nearest-neighbor algorithm that merged closely related sequences to remove PCR and sequencing errors. V, D and J gene segments were assigned by aligning CDR3 sequences to IMGT reference sequences. For a sequence to be retained, a match of at least six nucleotides to both a V gene segment and a J gene segment was required. Rearrangements were called productive when the CDR3 lacked stop codons and stayed in frame with V and J; all others were non-productive. CDR3 was defined according to IMGT convention as the region running from the second conserved V-encoded cysteine to the conserved J-encoded phenylalanine. Sequences without an unambiguous match to a single V gene segment were excluded from the earlier analysis of several hundred of the donors. An earlier analysis of fewer than 750 of the donors called V segments functional above 56.7% productive rearrangements and segregating when the between-donor standard deviation exceeded 5%. A statistical classification framework was built for diagnosing cytomegalovirus status from the catalog of TCR beta chain sequences. In a later analysis, V and J genes were assigned by comparing TCR nucleotide sequences against IMGT/GENE-DB human TR gene sequences. A later analysis assigned CDR3 sequences and most-parsimonious VDJ recombination scenarios with the TCRdist pipeline. In a later analysis, each TCR beta chain was defined by its CDR3 amino acid sequence together with its V-gene family, and reads lacking a unique V-gene family were excluded. To address suspected cross-contamination and a sequencing artifact, a later analysis removed around 590 highly shared, low-generation-probability nucleotide sequences. In a later analysis, a clonal expansion index was calculated for each public chain from normalized within-repertoire ranks of inferred template counts. In a later analysis, generation probabilities were computed with a VDJ recombination model fitted to out-of-frame rearrangements, and the resulting probabilities were checked against IGoR. In a later analysis, TCR-TCR, TCR-HLA and TCR-CMV co-occurrence was scored with hypergeometric tests, and a repertoire-size bias correction was applied to TCR pairs. To estimate false discovery rates, a later analysis permuted the HLA or CMV assignments 20 times. In a later analysis, co-occurring TCRs were grouped using DBSCAN, and TCRdist sequence similarity was added for clustering within HLA-allele-positive subsets. Repertoires with fewer than 30,000 or more than 120,000 public chains, plus five repertoires with anomalous nucleotide sharing, were excluded from co-occurrence clustering. Drawn from immuneACCESS, this table holds only the in-frame rearrangements with V and J called that TCRdb kept. Clones are partly lost; checked studies trace under half to an unresolved V gene and leave the rest unexplained. That table is the source of V, J and clone size, and D and trimming were worked out from the DNA. The sample table on file contains 50,000 or so clones. The ten largest clones take up roughly 7% of the sample.

This entry is derived from a study of cytomegalovirus exposure and HLA in healthy donors (dated by TCRdb to about 2017). Turning to the overall study: An earlier analysis of 550 to 700 of the donors reported about 250 Gb of sequence data and more than 90 million unique TCR beta sequences from 150 million to 200 million T cells. A later analysis re-analyzed previously published TCR beta repertoires from approximately 700 donors and added high-resolution HLA genotyping to study TCR occurrence patterns. A later genetic analysis used genome-wide SNP genotypes for about 60% of the roughly 700 donors, treating that subset as a discovery cohort. High-throughput TCR immunosequencing, statistical association of individual TCRs with disease status, and machine learning were combined to predict cytomegalovirus infection status. Donor age, sex, ethnicity and CMV serostatus were compiled alongside the repertoire data. Both class I and class II loci were covered by HLA typing, at four-digit resolution. All discovery cohort repertoires had been generated on a single sequencing platform. An earlier analysis of 587 of the donors used high-throughput TCR beta sequencing to judge whether each TCR beta V gene segment behaved as functional or pseudogenic. Besides the first cohort of roughly 700 subjects, a separate validation cohort made up of 95 to 150 different subjects was used. The T cell repertoires of 666 subjects were profiled by immunosequencing and related to cytomegalovirus serostatus. The study was designed to test whether signatures of past pathogen exposure could be identified by cataloging public T cell receptors. The number of donors typed differed by locus, with roughly 620-630 for A, B, C, DRB1 and DQB1, more than 500 for DQA1, 606 for DPA1, and about 450 for DPB1. About five DR-DQ haplotypes were handled as single units for association and clustering because linkage in the cohort was strong. Of the 350 to 450 genotyped donors, approximately 82% fell in the genetic ancestry cluster associated with self-reported Caucasian donors. Roughly 300 gigabases of sequencing data and around 80 million unique TCR sequences made up an early release that covered under 750 HLA-typed donors. Rather than using new phenotypic data, the later analysis identified candidate immune exposures from TCR beta sequences and from how often those sequences occurred across donors. Among about 360 genotyped donors of the cohort, an average of around 240,000 unique TCR beta nucleotide sequences were sequenced per donor, roughly a sixth of them non-productive. Findings and caveats that apply to the study as a whole: Linkage disequilibrium might explain the correlated functional status among segregating V segments, but an unknown experimental factor could not be ruled out. Cytomegalovirus status was reported to be diagnosed by the classifier with high specificity and sensitivity in both the original and validation cohorts. Some IMGT-functional V segments, including TRBV6-2 and TRBV6-3, could not be distinguished by the 87-base-pair reads and were therefore excluded. A later analysis found that most CMV-associated TCR beta chains appeared HLA-restricted, with HLA associations seemingly driven largely by CMV exposure. Three of the identified cytomegalovirus-associated TCR beta chains were confirmed in vitro to be specific for cytomegalovirus antigens. According to a later genetic analysis, donors in an Asian-associated ancestry cluster had fewer N-insertions in productive TCRs than the roughly 700-donor mean. According to a later analysis, TCR association rates differed among HLA loci, with DRB1 alleles showing the most associated TCRs and HLA-C alleles showing the fewest. Compared with equally common non-associated chains, HLA-associated TCR beta chains in a later analysis were more clonally expanded and had lower generation probabilities. The study gave a list of 150 to 200 TCR beta chains associated with cytomegalovirus. Several of the top co-occurrence clusters appeared to be linked to parvovirus B19, influenza, CMV and Epstein-Barr virus, according to a later analysis. A further reported finding was that TCR beta sequences accurately predicted the HLA-A and HLA-B alleles for most subjects in the first cohort. When HLA alleles, especially DR and DQ, strongly co-occurred, TCR associations were difficult to assign to individual alleles. Because counts were too low, approximately 15 rarely observed V segments, including chromosome 9 orphons, were excluded from the earlier analysis of around 640 of the donors. According to the authors, the approach could potentially be generalized to other disease states and immunological phenotypes. Immune exposure information for the cohort was limited to CMV serostatus. This cohort had only TCR beta chains sequenced, and the lack of alpha or paired-chain data limited which features could be detected. A later genetic analysis associated a missense DCLRE1C variant with V-gene and J-gene trimming of TCR beta chains, and an independent cohort replicated the association. While some public TCRs were present in many individuals, most TCR sequences turned up only very rarely across donors. In a later analysis, some 18,000 TCR beta sequences were associated with specific HLA alleles at a false discovery rate of 0.05. Sequencing depth was assumed to be roughly uniform across donors in the presence/absence analyses, though that assumption may not hold. A cluster of highly shared sequence variants was judged likely to be a technical artifact of the sequencing pipeline. In an earlier analysis of some 540 of the donors, most TCR beta V segments appeared in productive rearrangements about 87% or about 30% of the time, broadly matching IMGT annotations. Because HLA typing was unavailable for some donors at each locus, only the typed subset was used in association tests.

The cohort was made up of approximately 670 healthy bone marrow donors. All cohort members were sampled while nominally healthy, although unrecorded immune exposures were likely present. The donor was CMV seronegative and was included in the group of around 320 seronegative cohort members. A peripheral blood sample was provided by each donor, and peripheral blood mononuclear cells were used for TCR beta sequencing. The Qiagen DNeasy Blood Extraction Kit was used to extract genomic DNA from the blood cell samples. The V end loses 3 bases and the J end loses 9 bases, and a stretch of 12 bases separates them. The germline V gene gives CDR1 as MRHNA and CDR2 as SNTAGT. Inclusive of the bounding cysteine and phenylalanine, the CDR3 is 13 residues long. Just the 39-base CDR3 DNA is kept, in frame starting at base 1.

Sequenced material: PBMCs. This receptor was taken from a woman aged 35 to 49 in good health and CMV-seronegative. Recombination linked TRBV6-4 to TRBJ1-5, with TRBD1 as a weak D call on 6 bases. The DNA is as follows: TGTGCCAGCAGTGAAGGGTCAGGGGCGCCCCAGCATTTT. The encoded protein is CASSEGSGAPQHF.